These 21 T cell receptor beta chains were sequenced from one sample in a study of T cell repertoires in cytomegalovirus infection. TCRdb processed the reads anew with MiXCR; each CDR3 protein has one entry. The profile shows 450,000 to 600,000 distinct CDR3 sequences, around 11% of them singletons. Input material: PBMCs. Every receptor here comes from a human donor in good health (CMV status not recorded). Some clones in this sample may be carry-over from other donors' samples.

This rearrangement joins TRBV2 to TRBJ1-1; 7 positions match TRBD1. This CDR3 comprises 16 residues. Trimming took 6 bases from V and 4 from J; bases not matched to a gene: 14. Germline V lookup: CDR1 SNHLY, CDR2 FYNNEI. In DNA form, the CDR3 reads TGTGCCAGCAGCCTCCAAGAGACAGGGTTGGGCACTGAAGCTTTCTTT. This encodes CASSLQETGLGTEAFF.

At least ten counts were recorded for this clonotype. CDR3 DNA sequence: TGTGCCAGCAGCTCCTCTGATCCGGGACAGGCACAAGAGACCCAGTACTTC. Translation: CASSSSDPGQAQETQYF. The chain links TRBV12-3 or TRBV12-4 to TRBJ2-5; 8 nucleotides match TRBD1. This CDR3 is built from 17 residues. V lost 6 bases, J lost 2 bases, and 14 bases stayed unmatched.

There are many counts of this clonotype. The chain combines TRBV27 with TRBJ1-1; 8 nucleotides agree with TRBD1. CDR3 size: 17 residues. The germline V gene encodes CDR1 MNHEY and CDR2 SMNVEV (reference sequence). The V gene end was trimmed by 8 bases and the J gene end by 0 bases; junction bases not matched to a gene: 14. The CDR3 sequence is CASSYKSDRDVNTEAFF. CDR3 coding DNA: TGTGCCAGCTCCTATAAGTCGGACAGGGATGTGAACACTGAAGCTTTCTTT.

This clonotype was detected a few times. The chain joins TRBV28 to TRBJ1-1; 7 nucleotides match TRBD1. Germline V gene sequence: CDR1 MDHEN, CDR2 SYDVKM. The CDR3 extends over 14 amino acids. V lost 5 bases to trimming and J lost 7 bases; unmatched junction nucleotides: 10. CDR3 nucleotide sequence: TGTGCCAGCAGTCCCTCGGCGGGACAGAATGAAGCTTTCTTT. It encodes CASSPSAGQNEAFF.

In this sample, this clonotype turned up many times. The rearrangement links TRBV28 to TRBJ2-2, with TRBD2 identical over 7 bases. CDR3 size: 17 residues. With 4 bases clipped from V and 7 bases from J, the junction kept 15 bases outside the gene matches. Germline V lookup: CDR1 MDHEN, CDR2 SYDVKM. Written as DNA, the CDR3 is TGTGCCAGCAGTTCTCCTCCTCTACTAGCGAACGACGGGGAGCTGTTTTTT. It yields the protein CASSSPPLLANDGELFF.

This chain uses TRBV6-5 with TRBJ1-1; D not resolved. V gave up 2 bases and J gave up 0 bases, with 7 bases separating them. Per the germline V gene, CDR1 is MNHEY and CDR2 is SVGAGI. There are 14 residues in the CDR3. CDR3 region: CASSYLTLNTEAFF. CDR3 sequence (DNA): TGTGCCAGCAGTTACCTCACATTGAACACTGAAGCTTTCTTT.

A remark on this clonotype: A much bigger clone sits one base away, suggesting this may be a read error. The genes are TRBV5-5 and TRBJ2-5, with 8 bases aligning to TRBD2. The CDR3 has 20 residues. From germline, CDR1 is SGHKS and CDR2 YYEKEE (reference sequence). With V trimmed by 3 bases and J by 4 bases, 23 bases remained unmatched. CDR3: CASSWGGSTPGGTHGETQYF. The CDR3 nucleotides are TGTGCCAGCAGCTGGGGAGGGTCAACTCCGGGGGGGACACATGGAGAGACCCAGTACTTC. Combining the CDR3 with reference TRBV5-5 and TRBJ2-5 gives the whole variable domain DAGVTQSPTHLIKTRGQQVTLRCSPISGHKSVSWYQQVLGQGPQFIFQYYEKEERGRGNFPDRFSARQFPNYSSELNVNALLLGDSALYLCASSWGGSTPGGTHGETQYFGPGTRLLVL.

This clonotype was seen at least ten times. The rearrangement links TRBV7-2 to TRBJ2-3, with D hard to call. This CDR3 has 12 residues. Germline CDR1 reads SGHTA; CDR2 reads FQGNSA. The V gene lost 4 bases and the J gene lost 3 bases, with 5 bases spanning the gap. CDR3 in amino acids: CASSSLTDTQYF. The CDR3, as DNA: TGTGCCAGCAGCTCCCTTACAGATACGCAGTATTTT. The full variable domain, in which reference TRBV7-2 and TRBJ2-3 provide the parts outside the CDR3, is GAGVSQSPSNKVTEKGKDVELRCDPISGHTALYWYRQSLGQGLEFLIYFQGNSAPDKSGLPSDRFSAERTGGSVSTLTIQRTQQEDSAVYLCASSSLTDTQYFGPGTRLTVL.

The V and J genes are TRBV20-1 and TRBJ2-1; D gene uncertain. Trimming stripped 0 bases from V and 1 base from J, with 7 bases between. From germline, CDR1 is DFQATT and CDR2 SNEGSKA (reference sequence). CDR3 length: 14 residues. The CDR3 loop is CSARDLMSYNEQFF. The CDR3 nucleotides are TGCAGTGCTAGAGATCTAATGTCCTACAATGAGCAGTTCTTC.

This clonotype was observed a single time. The chain combines TRBV5-1 with TRBJ2-2; D assignment may be TRBD1 or TRBD2 (5 bases each). V was cut by 0 bases and J by 7 bases, with 7 bases left in between. The CDR3 is made up of 13 amino acids. CDR1 and CDR2 (germline): SGHRS, YFSETQ. CDR3 protein: CASSLGDGGELFF. The DNA for the CDR3 is TGCGCCAGCAGCTTGGGGGACGGCGGGGAGCTGTTTTTT.

A note on this clonotype: A read error may produce the germline difference seen at one junction end. The V call is TRBV6-8, the J call TRBJ2-1, with TRBD2 as a possible D gene (5 bases). CDR1 and CDR2 from the germline V gene are MNHGY and SAAAGT. The CDR3 is 16 amino acids. CDR3 residues: CDSTERTGSYYNEQFF. CDR3 nucleotides: TGTGACAGCACCGAGCGAACGGGGAGCTACTACAATGAGCAGTTCTTC.

In its sample, this clonotype was seen many times. The chain has TRBV7-2 and TRBJ1-1; D remains ambiguous. The CDR3 has 12 amino acids. V was pared by 5 bases and J by 11 bases, with 15 bases between. Germline V lookup: CDR1 SGHTA, CDR2 FQGNSA. CDR3 in amino acids: CASSLQGLEAFF. The CDR3 nucleotides are TGTGCCAGCAGCCTCCAAGGGCTCGAGGCTTTCTTT.

The V gene is TRBV20-1, the J gene TRBJ2-3; D gene uncertain. V was cut by 4 bases and J by 6 bases, with 14 bases left in between. Germline V gene sequence: CDR1 DFQATT, CDR2 SNEGSKA (reference sequence). The CDR3 is made up of 13 amino acids. This CDR3 reads CSAKNSLTDTQYF. The CDR3 DNA reads as TGCAGTGCTAAGAACAGCTTGACGGATACGCAGTATTTT.

In its sample, this clonotype was seen many times. This chain connects TRBV28 to TRBJ1-5, with 8 bases lining up with TRBD1. The CDR3 is 15 amino acids. The germline V gene encodes CDR1 MDHEN and CDR2 SYDVKM. V lost 4 bases, J lost 7 bases, and 9 bases stayed unmatched. CDR3 protein: CASSSPDRDGQPQHF. The CDR3 DNA sequence: TGTGCCAGCAGTTCACCGGACAGGGATGGACAGCCCCAGCATTTT.

This clonotype has a count of ten or more. The rearrangement uses TRBV28 and TRBJ2-1, with a possible D match to TRBD2 (5 bases). Germline V gene sequence: CDR1 MDHEN, CDR2 SYDVKM. The CDR3 is 15 residues long. With 2 bases removed from V and 2 bases from J, the gap between germline ends came to 10 bases. The CDR3 loop is CASSLRLNTYNEQFF. The CDR3 DNA follows: TGTGCCAGCAGTTTAAGACTAAACACCTACAATGAGCAGTTCTTC.

This chain links TRBV6-1 with TRBJ2-1; tentative D call: TRBD2 (5 bases). This CDR3 contains 15 residues. Germline assignment: CDR1 MNHNS and CDR2 SASEGT. Trimming removed 4 bases at V and 0 bases at J, with 10 bases between. The chain's CDR3 is CASSASTSSYNEQFF. The CDR3 DNA reads TGTGCCAGCAGTGCTAGCACGAGCTCCTACAATGAGCAGTTCTTC.

This clonotype was recorded at least ten times. The J gene is TRBJ2-2, the V gene TRBV6-2 or TRBV6-3; D might be TRBD2 (5 bases). The germline V and J ends were trimmed by 4 bases and 5 bases, with 8 bases remaining between them. Germline CDR1 and CDR2: MNHEY and SVGEGT. CDR3 length equals 13 residues. The CDR3 sequence: CASSFTRTGELFF. In nucleotides, the CDR3 is TGTGCCAGCAGTTTCACTAGGACCGGGGAGCTGTTTTTT.

Many counts were recorded for this clonotype. The J gene is TRBJ1-1, the V gene TRBV11-2; D perhaps matches TRBD1 (5 bases). Trimming removed 5 bases at V and 3 bases at J, with 16 bases between. The CDR3 covers 15 residues. Germline values: CDR1 SGHAT, CDR2 FQNNGV. The CDR3 here is CASSASWGRDTEAFF. CDR3 DNA sequence: TGTGCCAGCAGCGCGTCTTGGGGACGGGACACTGAAGCTTTCTTT. Full variable domain (remainder filled in from reference TRBV11-2 and TRBJ1-1): EAGVAQSPRYKIIEKRQSVAFWCNPISGHATLYWYQQILGQGPKLLIQFQNNGVVDDSQLPKDRFSAERLKGVDSTLKIQPAKLEDSAVYLCASSASWGRDTEAFFGQGTRLTVV.

This clonotype was picked up many times. The V gene is TRBV2, the J gene TRBJ2-3, with unresolved D. Trimming cost V 6 bases and J 2 bases, with 15 bases left between them. This CDR3 is built from 15 residues. Germline assignment: CDR1 SNHLY and CDR2 FYNNEI. Here the CDR3 reads CASRGRRTFTDTQYF. The CDR3 DNA is TGTGCCAGCAGGGGCCGACGCACCTTCACAGATACGCAGTATTTT. Based on the CDR3 plus reference TRBV2 and TRBJ2-3, the full variable domain is EPEVTQTPSHQVTQMGQEVILRCVPISNHLYFYWYRQILGQKVEFLVSFYNNEISEKSEIFDDQFSVERPDGSNFTLKIRSTKLEDSAMYFCASRGRRTFTDTQYFGPGTRLTVL.

This clonotype was counted at least ten times. The rearrangement uses TRBV15 and TRBJ2-2; 9 nucleotides agree with TRBD2. V was clipped by 8 bases and J by 5 bases; unmatched bases: 6. Germline CDR1 reads LNHNV; CDR2 reads YYDKDF (reference sequence). CDR3 length equals 14 residues. CDR3 loop: CATVSSGVTGELFF. CDR3 DNA sequence: TGTGCCACCGTCTCTAGCGGGGTTACCGGGGAGCTGTTTTTT.

V usage is TRBV19 and J usage is TRBJ2-2; TRBD1 matches at 10 bases. The CDR3 is 15 residues long. Unmatched junction bases numbered 10, after V lost 10 bases and J lost 5 bases. Germline V lookup: CDR1 LNHDA, CDR2 SQIVND (reference sequence). The CDR3 DNA reads TGTGCCATTAGCTTCCGGGACAGGGGAACCGGGGAGCTGTTTTTT. The encoded protein is CAISFRDRGTGELFF.